This TCR beta chain was sequenced during a study of PD-L1 blockade in urothelial cancer. Repertoires were generated with immunoSEQ multiplex PCR, while TCRdb's copy carries only in-frame clones and drops some. The data hold more than 50,000 clones, with roughly 87% observed a single time. Trimming took off 6 bases at V and 6 bases at J, with 12 bases between the two ends. The CDR3 loop spans 13 amino acids. Germline V lookup: CDR1 MNHNS, CDR2 SASEGT. The starting material was PBMCs, obtained around atezolizumab (anti-PD-L1) treatment. J is TRBJ2-1 and V is TRBV6-1, with D unclear. The clonotype originates from a man between 65 and 85 years old with urothelial cancer. CDR3 residues: CASRLEKRNEQFF. The CDR3, as DNA: TGTGCCAGCAGGCTCGAGAAACGCAATGAGCAGTTCTTC.